The 20 T cell receptor beta chains below all came from one sample that was sequenced in a study of T cell clones after liver transplantation. The protocol was immunoSEQ multiplex PCR, while the TCRdb copy is restricted to in-frame clones and leaves out a portion. The repertoire holds around 100,000 clones, approximately 79% seen once, with approximately 3% in the top ten. The input for sequencing was CD4+ T cells from blood, taken around 50 months after liver transplant. The receptors were sampled from a human patient who received a liver transplant. Part of the T cells may come from the graft donor.

This rearrangement joins TRBV19 to TRBJ1-1; 7 bases are a match to TRBD1. With 8 bases clipped from V and 0 bases from J, the junction kept 12 bases outside the gene matches. CDR1 and CDR2 (germline): LNHDA, SQIVND (reference sequence). The CDR3 extends over 16 amino acids. The CDR3 region is CASSSTGEVMNTEAFF. The DNA of the CDR3 is TGTGCCAGTTCAAGCACAGGGGAGGTAATGAACACTGAAGCTTTCTTT.

This chain links TRBV11-2 with TRBJ2-5; 9 nucleotides agree with TRBD1. CDR1 and CDR2 (germline): SGHAT, FQNNGV. J lost 1 base, V lost 4 bases, and 7 bases had no gene match. The CDR3 spans 16 residues. The CDR3 nucleotides read TGTGCCAGCAGCTCCCGGGACAGGGTGGGCCAAGAGACCCAGTACTTC. Its translation: CASSSRDRVGQETQYF.

V and J are TRBV5-1 and TRBJ2-7; 12 bases are a match to TRBD1. Germline CDR1 reads SGHRS; CDR2 reads YFSETQ. The CDR3 has 14 residues. Trimming cost V 4 bases and J 5 bases; bases outside gene matches: 4. CDR3 in amino acids: CASSRGTGGDEQYF. Written as DNA, the CDR3 is TGCGCCAGCAGCCGGGGGACAGGGGGCGACGAGCAGTACTTC.

J is TRBJ2-1 and V is TRBV27; TRBD2 aligns across 8 bases. From germline, CDR1 is MNHEY and CDR2 SMNVEV (reference sequence). CDR3 length: 16 amino acids. V shed 6 bases and J 8 bases; nucleotides not matched to a gene: 15. The CDR3 region is CASRPLAGPPLDEQFF. CDR3 bases: TGTGCCAGCAGACCTTTAGCGGGGCCTCCTTTGGATGAGCAGTTCTTC.

V usage is TRBV2 and J usage is TRBJ2-3; 7 bases are shared with TRBD1. Germline-derived CDR1 and CDR2 are SNHLY and FYNNEI. The trim removed 10 bases at V and 2 bases at J, leaving 9 bases unmatched. CDR3 length equals 14 residues. In DNA form, the CDR3 reads TGTGCCACACACAGGGGCGAGATCACAGATACGCAGTATTTT. Translating it yields CATHRGEITDTQYF.

Only a few counts were recorded for this clone. This CDR3 reads CASRKAQGARNTGELFF. CDR3 bases: TGCGCCAGCAGAAAAGCCCAGGGGGCGCGGAACACCGGGGAGCTGTTTTTT. The chain couples TRBV5-1 to TRBJ2-2; TRBD1 matches 8 bases. This CDR3 is built from 17 residues. Germline V gene lookup returns CDR1 SGHRS and CDR2 YFSETQ. Trimming removed 5 bases from V and 1 base from J; junction bases left unmatched: 10.

This clone appeared once. This rearrangement joins TRBV19 to TRBJ1-5, with unresolved D. This CDR3 is built from 14 residues. V lost 4 bases and J 3 bases, leaving 10 bases between the germline ends. CDR1 is LNHDA and CDR2 is SQIVND in the germline V gene (reference sequence). CDR3 residues: CASSTGQINQPQHF. CDR3 nucleotide sequence: TGTGCCAGTAGTACCGGGCAGATCAATCAGCCCCAGCATTTT. The variable domain in full, completed from reference TRBV19 and TRBJ1-5, reads DGGITQSPKYLFRKEGQNVTLSCEQNLNHDAMYWYRQDPGQGLRLIYYSQIVNDFQKGDIAEGYSVSREKKESFPLTVTSAQKNPTAFYLCASSTGQINQPQHFGDGTRLSIL.

The rearrangement uses TRBV10-3 and TRBJ2-7; no definite D call. Per germline, CDR1 ENHRY and CDR2 SYGVKD. The CDR3 totals 13 residues. V dropped 4 bases and J dropped 2 bases, with 9 bases sitting between them. CDR3 in DNA: TGTGCCATCAGTGGGAAAGGAACCTACGAGCAGTACTTC. Protein sequence: CAISGKGTYEQYF.

In this sample, this clone turned up once. The chain combines TRBV5-4 with TRBJ2-3, with TRBD1 matching over 7 bases. CDR3 length: 16 residues. V lost 4 bases, J lost 1 base, and 9 bases stayed unmatched. Germline CDR1 is SGHNT and CDR2 is YYREEE (reference sequence). This chain's CDR3 is CASSPRQGRGTDTQYF. CDR3 coding DNA: TGTGCCAGCAGCCCGAGACAGGGCAGGGGCACAGATACGCAGTATTTT.

The V call is TRBV14, the J call TRBJ1-6, with D maybe TRBD1 (6 bases). Germline V lookup: CDR1 SGHDN, CDR2 FVKESK. This CDR3 is built from 15 residues. Deletions cut 4 bases from V and 6 bases from J, with 13 bases between. CDR3 DNA: TGTGCCAGCAGCCCCAGGGACACATTTAATTCACCCCTCCACTTT. Translation gives CASSPRDTFNSPLHF.

The chain carries TRBV11-2 and TRBJ2-2; D is uncertain. The germline V gene has CDR1 SGHAT and CDR2 FQNNGV. V was shortened by 1 base and J by 1 base, with 7 bases between the two germline ends. The CDR3 has 15 residues. DNA of the CDR3: TGTGCCAGCAGCTTAGGTGTGCAGAACACCGGGGAGCTGTTTTTT. This sequence encodes CASSLGVQNTGELFF.

This rearrangement joins TRBV11-3 to TRBJ2-7; 10 bases are shared with TRBD1. V was pared by 8 bases and J by 5 bases, with 0 bases of the junction left unmatched. The CDR3 spans 11 residues. Germline assignment: CDR1 SGHNT and CDR2 YENEEA. The CDR3 sequence is CASGTGDEQYF. CDR3 in DNA: TGTGCCAGCGGGACAGGGGACGAGCAGTACTTC.

This chain uses TRBV5-1 with TRBJ2-1, with D maybe TRBD2 (5 bases). V lost 5 bases, J lost 1 base, and 28 bases lay in between. Germline assignment: CDR1 SGHRS and CDR2 YFSETQ. The CDR3 contains 20 residues. In DNA form, the CDR3 reads TGCGCCAGCAGTAGTTTTACGAGGGTCCTAAACCAAGGGTCCTACAATGAGCAGTTCTTC. It translates to CASSSFTRVLNQGSYNEQFF.

This chain links TRBV18 with TRBJ1-1, with D unclear. Germline V gene data show CDR1 as KGHSH and CDR2 as LQKENI. Trimming left V 3 bases short and J 0 bases short, with 8 bases between. This CDR3 contains 14 residues. Here the CDR3 reads CASSPRTVNTEAFF. CDR3 DNA: TGTGCCAGCTCACCTAGGACGGTGAACACTGAAGCTTTCTTT.

The rearrangement joins TRBV29-1 to TRBJ2-5; TRBD2 matches 9 bases. Losses at the gene ends were 6 bases for V and 2 bases for J; bases not matched to a gene: 7. The CDR3 totals 14 residues. The V gene's germline CDR1 is SQVTM and CDR2 ANQGSEA. CDR3 region: CSVRLAESQETQYF. The DNA for the CDR3 is TGCAGCGTCAGACTAGCGGAAAGTCAAGAGACCCAGTACTTC.

The CDR3 DNA follows: TGTGCCAGCAGCAATCTCGGAGCCAACTACGAGCAGTACTTC. Translating gives CASSNLGANYEQYF. V is TRBV11-2 and J is TRBJ2-7, with unresolved D. Trimming shortened V by 5 bases and J by 3 bases, and 14 bases separated the two germline ends. This CDR3 is 14 amino acids long. The germline CDR1 and CDR2 sequences are SGHAT and FQNNGV.

This chain links TRBV5-1 with TRBJ2-7; D perhaps matches TRBD1 (6 bases). Trimming took 0 bases from V and 1 from J, leaving 20 bases between them. CDR1 SGHRS and CDR2 YFSETQ come from the germline V gene. The CDR3 has 18 residues. CDR3 region: CASSLGTDIGTRSYEQYF. The CDR3 nucleotides read TGCGCCAGCAGCTTGGGTACGGACATTGGGACAAGGTCCTACGAGCAGTACTTC.

The chain has TRBV9 and TRBJ2-7; D is undetermined. The CDR3 length is 15 residues. V was trimmed by 4 bases and J by 0 bases, leaving 14 bases between them. Germline values: CDR1 SGDLS, CDR2 YYNGEE. The CDR3 loop is CASSKLDTSSYEQYF. The CDR3 bases are TGTGCCAGCAGCAAACTCGACACCAGCTCCTACGAGCAGTACTTC.

In nucleotides, the CDR3 is TGTGCCAGCAGCCCGGGTCGAGTTGGTGAGCCCCAGCATTTT. Its translation is CASSPGRVGEPQHF. V usage is TRBV5-5 and J usage is TRBJ1-5; no reliable D call. This CDR3 contains 14 residues. Deletions cut 4 bases from V and 8 bases from J, with 16 bases between. Germline-derived CDR1 and CDR2 are SGHKS and YYEKEE (reference sequence).

In this sample, this clone turned up once. The chain links TRBV12-5 to TRBJ2-7; unclear D gene. Germline assignment: CDR1 LGHNT and CDR2 FRNRAP. Trimming shortened V by 0 bases and J by 5 bases, and 5 bases separated the two germline ends. CDR3 length: 12 residues. The CDR3 DNA sequence: TGTGCTAGTGGTTTGGTAAAAAACGAGCAGTACTTC. Translation gives CASGLVKNEQYF.